Each of the 23 T cell receptor beta chains below was sequenced from the same sample in a study of T cells in Graves' hyperthyroidism and ophthalmopathy (dated by TCRdb to about 2019). Libraries were constructed by multiplex PCR. These reads were obtained on an Illumina HiSeq 2000. TCR beta CDR3 regions were amplified from RNA transcripts. The first round of RT-PCR for the TCR CDR3 was performed with the HTBI primer set and the Qiagen OneStep RT-PCR kit. TCRdb passed the public sequencing reads through fastp at Q25 and MiXCR, retaining productive beta sequences. CDR3 protein sequences are deduplicated, and each keeps its most common genes and DNA. Recorded for this sample are 300,000 to 450,000 distinct CDR3 sequences; around a sixth of them occurred a single time. Jointly, the top ten make up roughly 26% of the sample. Sequencing was carried out using blood. These receptors originate from a young woman with Graves' hyperthyroidism that later progressed to Graves' ophthalmopathy.

This clonotype has a handful of counts. The chain is built from TRBV27 and TRBJ2-7; 11 nucleotides match TRBD2. The CDR3 has 18 amino acids. Germline assignment: CDR1 MNHEY and CDR2 SMNVEV (reference sequence). Unmatched junction bases numbered 17, after V lost 6 bases and J lost 4 bases. In DNA, the CDR3 is TGTGCCAGCAGACTGTCATGGGACTATACTAGCGGGAGTTACGAGCAGTACTTC. Translating gives CASRLSWDYTSGSYEQYF.

The genes are TRBV19 and TRBJ1-1; D ambiguous. The CDR3 is made up of 13 amino acids. Germline values: CDR1 LNHDA, CDR2 SQIVND (reference sequence). The V and J ends lost 3 bases and 4 bases respectively, with 9 bases between them. The CDR3, as DNA: TGTGCCAGTAGTATTCTGTTCACCACTGAAGCTTTCTTT. Its protein product is CASSILFTTEAFF. The full variable domain, its missing parts supplied by reference TRBV19 and TRBJ1-1, is DGGITQSPKYLFRKEGQNVTLSCEQNLNHDAMYWYRQDPGQGLRLIYYSQIVNDFQKGDIAEGYSVSREKKESFPLTVTSAQKNPTAFYLCASSILFTTEAFFGQGTRLTVV.

This chain links TRBV6-1 with TRBJ2-3, with D hard to call. The germline V and J ends were trimmed by 6 bases and 2 bases, with 18 bases remaining between them. CDR1 is MNHNS, CDR2 SASEGT, per germline. The CDR3 contains 16 residues. The CDR3: CASSPGPIAYTDTQYF. CDR3 DNA: TGTGCCAGCAGCCCCGGTCCGATAGCCTACACAGATACGCAGTATTTT.

This clonotype has only one observation. It may be a read error: a sequence one base away is much more abundant. This CDR3 fails to terminate in the conserved phenylalanine or tryptophan, so it likely reflects a read error. The V call is TRBV6-1, the J call TRBJ2-1, with 11 bases matching TRBD2. The germline gives CDR1 MNHNS, CDR2 SASEGT. J lost 3 bases, V lost 3 bases, and 1 base had no gene match. The CDR3 length is 15 residues. CDR3 amino acids: CASSDTSGSYNEQFL. In DNA form, the CDR3 reads TGTGCCAGCAGTGATACTAGCGGGAGCTACAATGAGCAGTTCCTC.

This clonotype was seen at least ten times. The DNA of the CDR3 is TGTGCCAGCAGTTTATCTGAAGGACAGCCCCAGCATTTT. This encodes CASSLSEGQPQHF. The chain has TRBV27 and TRBJ1-5, with D hard to call. The CDR3 is 13 amino acids. V was clipped by 0 bases and J by 7 bases, with 7 bases between them. Germline V CDR1 and CDR2: MNHEY, SMNVEV (reference sequence).

This clonotype was picked up a small number of times. The chain is built from TRBV20-1 and TRBJ2-1; D may be TRBD2 (5 bases). Germline lookup yields CDR1 DFQATT and CDR2 SNEGSKA (reference sequence). Trimming took off 5 bases at V and 4 bases at J, with 21 bases between the two ends. This CDR3 is 16 amino acids long. DNA of the CDR3: TGCAGTGCTGCCCCTCCCGAAGGAGAGGGTTACAATGAGCAGTTCTTC. This sequence encodes CSAAPPEGEGYNEQFF.

This clonotype appeared a few times. One junction end disagrees with the germline gene, perhaps due to a read error. The chain joins TRBV5-6 to TRBJ2-6; the D gene could be TRBD1 or TRBD2 (5 bases each). Germline lookup yields CDR1 SGHDT and CDR2 YYEEEE. The CDR3 spans 15 residues. CDR3 loop: CASGLRGPRGNVLTF. As DNA, the CDR3 is TGTGCCAGCGGCTTAAGGGGACCGAGGGGCAACGTCCTGACTTTC. Based on the CDR3 plus reference TRBV5-6 and TRBJ2-6, the full variable domain is DAGVTQSPTHLIKTRGQQVTLRCSPKSGHDTVSWYQQALGQGPQFIFQYYEEEERQRGNFPDRFSGHQFPNYSSELNVNALLLGDSALYLCASGLRGPRGNVLTFGAGSRLTVL.

At least ten counts were recorded for this clonotype. J is TRBJ2-7 and V is TRBV27; D call uncertain. Trimming stripped 1 base from V and 4 bases from J, with 8 bases between. CDR1 is MNHEY and CDR2 is SMNVEV in the germline V gene (reference sequence). This CDR3 region has 13 residues. The CDR3 is CASSLLGDYEQYF. CDR3 DNA sequence: TGTGCCAGCAGTTTATTAGGAGATTACGAGCAGTACTTC.

This clonotype appeared many times. The chain recombines TRBV2 with TRBJ2-1; D not resolved. V was cut by 0 bases and J by 6 bases, with 9 bases left in between. The germline V gene encodes CDR1 SNHLY and CDR2 FYNNEI. CDR3 length: 14 residues. The CDR3 region is CASSEAAPPNEQFF. The CDR3 DNA sequence: TGTGCCAGCAGTGAAGCAGCGCCCCCCAATGAGCAGTTCTTC.

This clonotype was counted many times. The chain carries TRBV18 and TRBJ2-7, with 9 bases fitting TRBD1. Germline-derived CDR1 and CDR2 are KGHSH and LQKENI. The CDR3 spans 15 residues. J was trimmed by 5 bases and V by 5 bases; bases with no gene match: 10. CDR3 amino acids: CASSTTGTGNNEQYF. In DNA, the CDR3 is TGTGCCAGCTCAACTACCGGGACAGGGAACAACGAGCAGTACTTC.

This clonotype has just a few counts. CDR3 region: CASSSTGMDYGYTF. The CDR3 DNA reads TGTGCCAGCAGTTCGACAGGGATGGACTATGGCTACACCTTC. The V and J genes are TRBV28 and TRBJ1-2; 7 bases align to TRBD1. V lost 4 bases to trimming and J lost 3 bases; unmatched junction nucleotides: 5. The CDR3 totals 14 residues. Germline loops: CDR1 MDHEN, CDR2 SYDVKM.

The J gene is TRBJ2-1, the V gene TRBV5-1; TRBD1 matches at 10 bases. Germline CDR1 and CDR2: SGHRS and YFSETQ. The CDR3 contains 15 residues. The V and J ends lost 4 bases and 5 bases, in that order; junction bases with no gene match: 6. Here the CDR3 DNA reads TGCGCCAGCAGCGAAGGACAGGGGGGGGACAATGAGCAGTTCTTC. This codes for CASSEGQGGDNEQFF.

The chain links TRBV5-6 to TRBJ2-1, with D uncertain. The CDR3 covers 14 residues. V was pared by 2 bases and J by 6 bases, with 12 bases between. The V gene's germline CDR1 is SGHDT and CDR2 YYEEEE. The CDR3 protein is CASSFDLNTNEQFF. The CDR3 DNA reads TGTGCCAGCAGCTTTGACCTCAACACCAATGAGCAGTTCTTC. The full variable domain, its missing parts supplied by reference TRBV5-6 and TRBJ2-1, is DAGVTQSPTHLIKTRGQQVTLRCSPKSGHDTVSWYQQALGQGPQFIFQYYEEEERQRGNFPDRFSGHQFPNYSSELNVNALLLGDSALYLCASSFDLNTNEQFFGPGTRLTVL.

The table lists this clonotype with many counts. The V and J genes are TRBV13 and TRBJ2-7; D call uncertain. Germline-derived CDR1 and CDR2 are PRHDT and FYEKMQ (reference sequence). The CDR3 contains 13 residues. V gave up 1 base and J gave up 7 bases, with 11 bases separating them. The DNA of the CDR3 is TGTGCCAGCAGCTTAGCCCCCGGGCGGGAGCAGTACTTC. Translated: CASSLAPGREQYF.

This clonotype has ten or more counts. This chain joins TRBV20-1 and TRBJ2-7; TRBD1 matches 8 bases. Germline V lookup: CDR1 DFQATT, CDR2 SNEGSKA (reference sequence). This CDR3 has 15 residues. The chain's CDR3 is CSGQGRTGVLGEQYF. The CDR3 region has the DNA TGCAGCGGACAGGGAAGGACTGGAGTACTGGGCGAGCAGTACTTC.

This clonotype was seen many times. The J gene is TRBJ2-1, the V gene TRBV28, with 10 bases identical to TRBD2. The germline gives CDR1 MDHEN, CDR2 SYDVKM. The CDR3 sequence is 14 residues long. Trimming took 9 bases from V and 6 from J; bases not matched to a gene: 8. This CDR3 reads CASRSGLASNEQFF. CDR3 in DNA: TGTGCCAGTCGTTCGGGACTAGCGAGCAATGAGCAGTTCTTC. The full variable domain, rest sourced from reference TRBV28 and TRBJ2-1, is DVKVTQSSRYLVKRTGEKVFLECVQDMDHENMFWYRQDPGLGLRLIYFSYDVKMKEKGDIPEGYSVSREKKERFSLILESASTNQTSMYLCASRSGLASNEQFFGPGTRLTVL.

This clonotype was seen many times. This chain links TRBV20-1 with TRBJ2-7, with a tentative D call TRBD1 (6 bases). This CDR3 region has 14 residues. The V and J ends lost 0 bases and 5 bases respectively, with 14 bases between them. Germline V CDR1 and CDR2: DFQATT, SNEGSKA (reference sequence). CDR3 protein: CSARDSGRGNEQYF. CDR3 sequence (DNA): TGCAGTGCTAGAGACTCGGGCAGGGGAAACGAGCAGTACTTC.

This clonotype came up many times. This rearrangement joins TRBV28 to TRBJ2-7; TRBD2 aligns across 7 bases. The junction had 9 bases not matched to a gene; V was cut back by 6 bases and J by 1 base. CDR3 length: 15 amino acids. Germline CDR1 MDHEN, CDR2 SYDVKM. CDR3 coding DNA: TGTGCCAGCAGCCGTACTAGCGCCCCTTCCTACGAGCAGTACTTC. It codes for CASSRTSAPSYEQYF.

The rearrangement joins TRBV7-6 to TRBJ2-7; maybe TRBD1 (6 bases). Germline V gene data show CDR1 as SGHVS and CDR2 as FNYEAQ. The length of the CDR3 is 15 residues. V shed 4 bases and J shed 3 bases, with 16 bases lying between them. The DNA of the CDR3 is TGTGCCAGCAGCTCAGGGGAAGGGTTGCGCTACGAGCAGTACTTC. Translating it yields CASSSGEGLRYEQYF. Full variable domain (rest looked up from reference TRBV7-6 and TRBJ2-7): GAGVSQSPRYKVTKRGQDVALRCDPISGHVSLYWYRQALGQGPEFLTYFNYEAQQDKSGLPNDRFSAERPEGSISTLTIQRTEQRDSAMYRCASSSGEGLRYEQYFGPGTRLTVT.

The CDR3 is CAISDQDRKNQPQHF. The CDR3 coding sequence is TGTGCCATCAGTGACCAGGACAGGAAGAATCAGCCCCAGCATTTT. The chain has TRBV10-3 and TRBJ1-5, with 7 bases that match TRBD1. Looked up from germline, CDR1 is ENHRY and CDR2 is SYGVKD. V lost 3 bases and J lost 4; bases outside the gene matches: 6. The CDR3 spans 15 residues.

This clonotype was detected only a few times. The chain is built from TRBV18 and TRBJ2-2; D possibly uses TRBD1 or TRBD2 (5 bases each). This CDR3 spans 17 amino acids. The germline V and J ends were trimmed by 2 bases and 1 base, with 14 bases remaining between them. Germline V gene data show CDR1 as KGHSH and CDR2 as LQKENI. The CDR3 region is CASSPGAAGMNTGELFF. CDR3 bases: TGTGCCAGCTCACCAGGGGCTGCGGGTATGAACACCGGGGAGCTGTTTTTT. The full variable domain, its missing parts supplied by reference TRBV18 and TRBJ2-2, is NAGVMQNPRHLVRRRGQEARLRCSPMKGHSHVYWYRQLPEEGLKFMVYLQKENIIDESGMPKERFSAEFPKEGPSILRIQQVVRGDSAAYFCASSPGAAGMNTGELFFGEGSRLTVL.

The chain combines TRBV28 with TRBJ2-3; 7 bases fit TRBD2. CDR3 length equals 14 residues. After removal of 7 bases from V and 2 bases from J, the junction contained 6 bases not matched to a gene. Germline V CDR1 and CDR2: MDHEN, SYDVKM. The CDR3 DNA is TGTGCCAGCACCGCGGGGGACTCCACAGATACGCAGTATTTT. As protein: CASTAGDSTDTQYF.

This clonotype came up many times. The rearrangement uses TRBV18 and TRBJ2-2; the D gene could be TRBD1 or TRBD2 (5 bases each). In germline, CDR1 is KGHSH, CDR2 LQKENI. V was pared by 3 bases and J by 1 base, with 9 bases between. The CDR3 is 15 amino acids. The CDR3 sequence: CASSPPGRNTGELFF. In DNA form, the CDR3 reads TGTGCCAGCTCACCCCCGGGACGGAACACCGGGGAGCTGTTTTTT.